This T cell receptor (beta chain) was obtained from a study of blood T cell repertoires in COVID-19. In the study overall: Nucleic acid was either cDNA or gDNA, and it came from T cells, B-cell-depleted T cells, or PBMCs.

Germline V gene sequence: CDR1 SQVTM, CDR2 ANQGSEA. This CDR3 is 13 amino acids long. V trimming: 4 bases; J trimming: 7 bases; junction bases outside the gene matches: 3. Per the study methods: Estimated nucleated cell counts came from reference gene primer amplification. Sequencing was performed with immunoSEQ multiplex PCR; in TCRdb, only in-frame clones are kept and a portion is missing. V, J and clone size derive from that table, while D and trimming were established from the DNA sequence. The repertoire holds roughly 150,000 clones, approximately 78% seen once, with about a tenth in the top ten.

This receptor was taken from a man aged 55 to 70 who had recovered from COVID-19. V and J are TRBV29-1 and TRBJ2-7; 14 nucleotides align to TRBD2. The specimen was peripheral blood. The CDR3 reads CSVGTSGRKEQYF. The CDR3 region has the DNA TGCAGCGTTGGGACTAGCGGGAGGAAAGAGCAGTACTTC.